Sequencing of this T cell receptor beta chain was carried out in a study of T cell responses to AZD1222 COVID-19 vaccine. As to this clone: What it binds is unknown.

Study-level findings and limits: Baseline testing showed seropositivity in only five to seven AZD1222 recipients.

Some clones are missing from TCRdb's copy, which holds only in-frame ones; the method was immunoSEQ multiplex PCR. The sample lists about 120,000 clones, 91% occurring once. Germline CDR1 SGHRS, CDR2 YFSETQ. Trimming removed 0 bases from V and 4 bases from J; junction bases left unmatched: 6. The CDR3 covers 15 residues. V is TRBV5-1 and J is TRBJ1-1; 7 positions agree with TRBD1. The TCR comes from an adult in good health. Sequencing used peripheral blood, obtained on day 0 of AZD1222 vaccination. CDR3 nucleotide sequence: TGCGCCAGCAGCTTGGACGGCAGGGGGGGCACTGAAGCTTTCTTT. Its protein product is CASSLDGRGGTEAFF.